This passage covers 9 T cell receptor beta chains from one sample sequenced in a study of OX40 agonist ivuxolimab in advanced cancers. Data came from immunoSEQ multiplex PCR; TCRdb stores just in-frame clones and leaves some out. The data hold over 55,000 clones, with roughly nine tenths observed a single time. The source was CD4+ or CD8+ T cells sorted from blood, collected in a trial of the OX40 agonist ivuxolimab. These receptors all stem from an adult with an advanced solid tumor such as melanoma, head and neck, liver or kidney cancer.

The rearrangement uses TRBV14 and TRBJ1-2; TRBD1 is a possible D gene (6 bases). Trimming cost V 0 bases and J 8 bases, with 10 bases left between them. Per the germline V gene, CDR1 is SGHDN and CDR2 is FVKESK. The CDR3 has 13 residues. CDR3 residues: CASSQDAQGGYTF. The CDR3 region has the DNA TGTGCCAGCAGCCAAGACGCACAGGGCGGCTACACCTTC.

The rearrangement links TRBV5-8 to TRBJ2-5, with 10 bases matching TRBD1. CDR1 is SGHTS, CDR2 YDEGEE, per germline. Losses at the gene ends were 6 bases for V and 3 bases for J; bases not matched to a gene: 2. The CDR3 runs 13 residues. CDR3 nucleotide sequence: TGTGCCAGCACGGGACAGGGGAAAGAGACCCAGTACTTC. It yields the protein CASTGQGKETQYF.

This chain connects TRBV6-1 to TRBJ2-3; 10 bases are shared with TRBD2. V lost 6 bases, J lost 4 bases, and 1 base stayed unmatched. This CDR3 contains 13 residues. Germline CDR1 reads MNHNS; CDR2 reads SASEGT. The CDR3 region has the DNA TGTGCCAGCAGAGCGGGAGGGCCAGATACGCAGTATTTT. It is translated as CASRAGGPDTQYF.

The chain is built from TRBV6-1 and TRBJ2-7; 11 nucleotides agree with TRBD1. Germline CDR1 is MNHNS and CDR2 is SASEGT. The CDR3 runs 15 residues. The V gene end was trimmed by 6 bases and the J gene end by 7 bases; junction bases not matched to a gene: 11. As DNA, the CDR3 is TGTGCCAGCAGGGAACCTGGACAGGGGGCGGAGGAGCAGTACTTC. It specifies CASREPGQGAEEQYF.

The chain combines TRBV11-2 with TRBJ2-2; D ambiguous. This CDR3 is built from 13 residues. V was trimmed by 0 bases and J by 9 bases, leaving 8 bases between them. Per the germline V gene, CDR1 is SGHAT and CDR2 is FQNNGV. The CDR3 reads CASSLDLGRELFF. In DNA, the CDR3 is TGTGCCAGCAGCTTAGATCTTGGGAGGGAGCTGTTTTTT.

In this sample, this clone turned up once. The rearrangement uses TRBV2 and TRBJ2-1; TRBD1 matches at 9 bases. Germline V gene sequence: CDR1 SNHLY, CDR2 FYNNEI. This CDR3 is 15 amino acids long. The V gene end was trimmed by 7 bases and the J gene end by 8 bases; junction bases not matched to a gene: 12. CDR3 nucleotides: TGTGCCAGCAATAAAGGACAGGGGAGTATGCATGAGCAGTTCTTC. Its translation: CASNKGQGSMHEQFF.

The chain carries TRBV19 and TRBJ1-5; possibly TRBD1 for D (6 bases). Germline CDR1 LNHDA, CDR2 SQIVND (reference sequence). The V and J ends lost 7 bases and 4 bases respectively, with 17 bases between them. The CDR3 length is 15 residues. This CDR3 reads CASTPPGALNQPQHF. In DNA form, the CDR3 reads TGTGCCAGTACGCCTCCAGGGGCACTTAATCAGCCCCAGCATTTT.

This clone has more than one count but fewer than ten. The V and J genes are TRBV19 and TRBJ1-5; D call uncertain. V was trimmed by 8 bases and J by 2 bases, leaving 13 bases between them. CDR3 length: 14 residues. CDR1 and CDR2 (germline): LNHDA, SQIVND (reference sequence). The CDR3 DNA follows: TGTGCCAGTTCTGTCTATGAGGGCAATCAGCCCCAGCATTTT. It translates to CASSVYEGNQPQHF.

This sequence joins TRBV5-1 and TRBJ2-5; the D gene is possibly TRBD2 (6 bases). Germline assignment: CDR1 SGHRS and CDR2 YFSETQ. There are 13 residues in the CDR3. Between the trimmed V and J ends, which lost 2 bases and 1 base, there was a span of 6 bases. The CDR3 coding sequence is TGCGCCAGCAGCTTCGGGGGCCAAGAGACCCAGTACTTC. Translated, it gives CASSFGGQETQYF.